The 29 T cell receptor beta chains given below trace back to one sample, sequenced in a study of control samples from healthy donors and cancer patients. Sequencing used immunoSEQ multiplex PCR; TCRdb keeps in-frame clones, though not all of them. The sample shows more than 140,000 clones, about 89% of them seen only once. Sequencing was carried out using blood. These receptors all stem from a man in his late teens or twenties in good health.

J is TRBJ1-6 and V is TRBV27; D is undetermined. V was cut by 1 base and J by 7 bases, with 11 bases left in between. The CDR3 length is 15 residues. Germline V gene data show CDR1 as MNHEY and CDR2 as SMNVEV (reference sequence). The CDR3 here is CASSLLPPANSPLHF. CDR3 bases: TGTGCCAGCAGTTTATTACCGCCTGCGAATTCACCCCTCCACTTT.

This clone was recorded a few times. This rearrangement joins TRBV7-9 to TRBJ1-4, with D perhaps matching TRBD1 (6 bases). Between the trimmed V and J ends, which lost 5 bases and 4 bases, there was a span of 17 bases. CDR1 and CDR2 (germline): SEHNR, FQNEAQ (reference sequence). The CDR3 length is 16 residues. CDR3 DNA sequence: TGTGCCAGCAGCCCCCATCTCGACAGGAATAATGAAAAACTGTTTTTT. Amino acids: CASSPHLDRNNEKLFF.

The chain joins TRBV6-5 to TRBJ2-7, with D hard to call. Germline assignment: CDR1 MNHEY and CDR2 SVGAGI. This CDR3 contains 14 residues. V lost 6 bases, J lost 5 bases, and 17 bases lay in between. CDR3 residues: CASSLMIGVNEQYF. The CDR3 region has the DNA TGTGCCAGCAGCCTAATGATTGGCGTGAACGAGCAGTACTTC.

This chain connects TRBV7-9 to TRBJ2-4; no clear D. CDR3 size: 16 residues. Trimming removed 5 bases at V and 0 bases at J, with 14 bases between. The V gene's germline CDR1 is SEHNR and CDR2 FQNEAQ (reference sequence). CDR3 region: CASSPRTELAKNIQYF. The CDR3 DNA reads TGTGCCAGCAGCCCCCGGACGGAACTAGCCAAAAACATTCAGTACTTC.

The J gene is TRBJ2-3, the V gene TRBV30; D is unresolved. V was shortened by 0 bases and J by 3 bases, with 1 base between the two germline ends. This CDR3 has 11 residues. CDR1 is GTSNPN and CDR2 is SVGIG in the germline V gene (reference sequence). CDR3 DNA sequence: TGTGCCTGGAGTGTAACAGATACGCAGTATTTT. Its protein product is CAWSVTDTQYF.

This clone showed up just once. The V call is TRBV7-9, the J call TRBJ1-5; perhaps TRBD1 as D (5 bases). The germline V and J ends were trimmed by 5 bases and 7 bases, with 18 bases remaining between them. The CDR3 runs 15 residues. The germline gives CDR1 SEHNR, CDR2 FQNEAQ (reference sequence). As DNA, the CDR3 is TGTGCCAGCAGCCGTGGTGAGGGGTCGGGGCAGCCCCAGCATTTT. Its translation: CASSRGEGSGQPQHF. Filled out from reference TRBV7-9 and TRBJ1-5, the complete variable domain reads DTGVSQNPRHKITKRGQNVTFRCDPISEHNRLYWYRQTLGQGPEFLTYFQNEAQLEKSRLLSDRFSAERPKGSFSTLEIQRTEQGDSAMYLCASSRGEGSGQPQHFGDGTRLSIL.

The chain recombines TRBV30 with TRBJ2-2, with D unresolved. Between the trimmed V and J ends, which lost 2 bases and 4 bases, there was a span of 17 bases. Germline V gene data show CDR1 as GTSNPN and CDR2 as SVGIG (reference sequence). The CDR3 extends over 16 amino acids. The CDR3 DNA sequence: TGTGCCTGGAGTCCTGGCTGGACGGGTACCACCGGGGAGCTGTTTTTT. It yields the protein CAWSPGWTGTTGELFF.

The rearrangement uses TRBV28 and TRBJ2-3; D is possibly TRBD1 or TRBD2 (6 bases each). CDR3 length: 14 residues. Trimming removed 6 bases at V and 5 bases at J, with 15 bases between. Per the germline V gene, CDR1 is MDHEN and CDR2 is SYDVKM. DNA of the CDR3: TGTGCCAGCAGCCCGGGGGCTGTTCGAGATACGCAGTATTTT. Protein sequence: CASSPGAVRDTQYF.

CDR3 nucleotide sequence: TGTGCCAGCAGCTCCGGACTAGCGGGGGGGATCGAAGAGCAGTTCTTC. Translation gives CASSSGLAGGIEEQFF. The V call is TRBV11-3, the J call TRBJ2-1, with 15 bases matching TRBD2. V lost 4 bases, J lost 10 bases, and 8 bases stayed unmatched. The CDR3 runs to 16 residues. Per the germline V gene, CDR1 is SGHNT and CDR2 is YENEEA.

CDR3 protein: CAWSVDMDQPQHF. The CDR3 nucleotides are TGTGCCTGGAGTGTAGATATGGATCAGCCCCAGCATTTT. V gene TRBV30 combines with J gene TRBJ1-5, with no clear D. CDR1 GTSNPN and CDR2 SVGIG come from the germline V gene (reference sequence). Trimming cost V 0 bases and J 5 bases, with 8 bases left between them. The CDR3 sequence is 13 residues long. The full variable domain, its missing parts supplied by reference TRBV30 and TRBJ1-5, is SQTIHQWPATLVQPVGSPLSLECTVEGTSNPNLYWYRQAAGRGLQLLFYSVGIGQISSEVPQNLSASRPQDRQFILSSKKLLLSDSGFYLCAWSVDMDQPQHFGDGTRLSIL.

V and J are TRBV7-6 and TRBJ1-1; D uncertain. Trimming shortened V by 5 bases and J by 0 bases, and 7 bases separated the two germline ends. This CDR3 has 13 amino acids. Germline V gene lookup returns CDR1 SGHVS and CDR2 FNYEAQ. DNA of the CDR3: TGTGCCAGCAGCCCCCGAATGAACACTGAAGCTTTCTTT. It encodes CASSPRMNTEAFF.

The rearrangement links TRBV6-2 or TRBV6-3 to TRBJ2-3; 11 bases line up with TRBD1. From germline, CDR1 is MNHEY and CDR2 SVGEGT. The V segment lost 2 bases and the J segment 3 bases; nucleotides outside the gene matches: 4. This CDR3 has 16 residues. DNA for the CDR3: TGTGCCAGCAGTTACGGGACAGGGGGACCTACAGATACGCAGTATTTT. Amino acids: CASSYGTGGPTDTQYF.

The chain recombines TRBV5-1 with TRBJ2-7; D may be TRBD2 (7 bases). CDR1 SGHRS and CDR2 YFSETQ come from the germline V gene. The CDR3 is made up of 14 amino acids. The V end lost 5 bases, the J end lost 2 bases, and 14 bases lay between the germline ends. In DNA form, the CDR3 reads TGCGCCAGCAGTGTACGGGGGGCCGCCTACGAGCAGTACTTC. Amino acids: CASSVRGAAYEQYF.

This chain links TRBV5-1 with TRBJ2-4; 8 bases fit TRBD1. Germline values: CDR1 SGHRS, CDR2 YFSETQ. J lost 5 bases, V lost 4 bases, and 8 bases had no gene match. The CDR3 has 15 amino acids. CDR3 loop: CASSQNPGQENIQYF. The DNA for the CDR3 is TGCGCCAGCAGCCAGAATCCGGGACAGGAAAACATTCAGTACTTC.

A few counts support this clone. The chain carries TRBV4-3 and TRBJ2-3, with D perhaps matching TRBD1 or TRBD2 (6 bases each). Germline loops: CDR1 LGHNA, CDR2 YSLEER. The germline V and J ends were trimmed by 0 bases and 6 bases, with 16 bases remaining between them. The CDR3 extends over 16 amino acids. The CDR3 DNA follows: TGCGCCAGCAGCCAAGATTTGGAGGGGGGCCTCGATACGCAGTATTTT. Residues: CASSQDLEGGLDTQYF.

This chain links TRBV5-1 with TRBJ2-7; tentative D call: TRBD2 (6 bases). V lost 3 bases, J lost 1 base, and 11 bases lay in between. CDR3 length equals 14 residues. CDR1 SGHRS and CDR2 YFSETQ come from the germline V gene. CDR3 region: CASSSAGGSYEQYF. In DNA form, the CDR3 reads TGCGCCAGCAGCTCGGCTGGGGGGTCCTACGAGCAGTACTTC. The whole variable domain, remainder taken from reference TRBV5-1 and TRBJ2-7, is KAGVTQTPRYLIKTRGQQVTLSCSPISGHRSVSWYQQTPGQGLQFLFEYFSETQRNKGNFPGRFSGRQFSNSRSEMNVSTLELGDSALYLCASSSAGGSYEQYFGPGTRLTVT.

The V call is TRBV4-1, the J call TRBJ1-3; maybe TRBD1 (5 bases). The germline CDR1 and CDR2 sequences are MGHRA and YSYEKL. Trimming cost V 0 bases and J 6 bases, with 9 bases left between them. This CDR3 is 14 amino acids long. Here the CDR3 DNA reads TGCGCCAGCAGCCAAGACAGGGAGCCAAACACCATATATTTT. Encoded protein: CASSQDREPNTIYF.

The chain has TRBV6-6 and TRBJ2-5; TRBD2 matches 12 bases. The CDR3 extends over 18 amino acids. Unmatched junction bases numbered 15, after V lost 5 bases and J lost 5 bases. The germline gives CDR1 MNHNY, CDR2 SVGAGI (reference sequence). CDR3 nucleotides: TGTGCCAGCAGTCCAGGGACGGCTAGCGGGGGGGCCCGGGAGACCCAGTACTTC. Translation gives CASSPGTASGGARETQYF.

This sequence joins TRBV11-2 and TRBJ1-1; maybe TRBD1 (6 bases). Trimming stripped 1 base from V and 0 bases from J, with 12 bases between. CDR1 and CDR2 (germline): SGHAT, FQNNGV. The CDR3 has 16 amino acids. The CDR3 nucleotides read TGTGCCAGCAGCTTAGTCGGTGGACAGCTGAACACTGAAGCTTTCTTT. Translation gives CASSLVGGQLNTEAFF.

The V and J genes are TRBV19 and TRBJ2-2; 8 bases line up with TRBD1. The CDR3 is 15 residues long. Germline CDR1 LNHDA, CDR2 SQIVND (reference sequence). V lost 5 bases, J lost 3 bases, and 5 bases stayed unmatched. CDR3 protein: CASSVWTGYTGELFF. The DNA for the CDR3 is TGTGCCAGTAGTGTCTGGACAGGGTACACCGGGGAGCTGTTTTTT.

The V gene is TRBV28, the J gene TRBJ1-2, with 9 bases identical to TRBD1. V gave up 6 bases and J gave up 6 bases; unmatched junction bases: 8. The CDR3 spans 14 residues. Germline V gene lookup returns CDR1 MDHEN and CDR2 SYDVKM. The CDR3 DNA sequence: TGTGCCAGCAGCCTTCGGACAGGGGACGATGGCTACACCTTC. Protein product: CASSLRTGDDGYTF.

This chain uses TRBV7-8 with TRBJ1-3; weak D call: TRBD1 (6 bases). There are 14 residues in the CDR3. The V gene's germline CDR1 is SGHVS and CDR2 FQNEAQ. Trimming took off 0 bases at V and 4 bases at J, with 7 bases between the two ends. CDR3 sequence (DNA): TGTGCCAGCAGCTTAGCCGGGGGCGGAAACACCATATATTTT. Protein product: CASSLAGGGNTIYF.

The rearrangement uses TRBV6-5 and TRBJ1-2; 9 positions match TRBD1. Trimming took 6 bases from V and 3 from J; bases not matched to a gene: 8. Germline V lookup: CDR1 MNHEY, CDR2 SVGAGI. The CDR3 contains 15 residues. CDR3 sequence: CASSRRQGGDYGYTF. Written as DNA, the CDR3 is TGTGCCAGCAGCCGCCGACAGGGGGGAGACTATGGCTACACCTTC.

This clone is a singleton in its sample. The chain employs TRBV27 and TRBJ2-3, with 7 bases that match TRBD1. From germline, CDR1 is MNHEY and CDR2 SMNVEV (reference sequence). This CDR3 is built from 15 residues. Trimming cost V 10 bases and J 2 bases; bases outside gene matches: 12. The CDR3 is CATGRTGAITDTQYF. Written as DNA, the CDR3 is TGTGCCACCGGTCGCACAGGGGCTATCACAGATACGCAGTATTTT.

The chain carries TRBV9 and TRBJ2-3; D is undetermined. The V end lost 3 bases, the J end lost 7 bases, and 6 bases lay between the germline ends. The CDR3 is 11 amino acids. The germline gives CDR1 SGDLS, CDR2 YYNGEE. The CDR3 region is CASSAPNTQYF. DNA for the CDR3: TGTGCCAGCAGCGCCCCCAATACGCAGTATTTT.

The V gene is TRBV15, the J gene TRBJ1-6, with D possibly TRBD1 on 5 matching bases. This CDR3 is built from 15 residues. The germline V and J ends were trimmed by 4 bases and 6 bases, with 13 bases remaining between them. Looked up from germline, CDR1 is LNHNV and CDR2 is YYDKDF (reference sequence). In DNA form, the CDR3 reads TGTGCCACCAGCATATTCAGGGAGGGTAATTCACCCCTCCACTTT. It translates to CATSIFREGNSPLHF.

V and J are TRBV6-2 or TRBV6-3 and TRBJ1-1; D is unresolved. V gave up 5 bases and J gave up 6 bases, with 10 bases separating them. Germline-derived CDR1 and CDR2 are MNHEY and SVGEGT. This CDR3 is 12 amino acids long. In DNA form, the CDR3 reads TGTGCCAGCAGTCCGCGGGGTCCTGAAGCTTTCTTT. This codes for CASSPRGPEAFF.

The genes are TRBV2 and TRBJ2-7, with no clear D. Germline V CDR1 and CDR2: SNHLY, FYNNEI. The CDR3 contains 11 residues. V lost 2 bases and J lost 6, with 5 bases in between. This CDR3 reads CASSERGEQYF. The CDR3 region has the DNA TGTGCCAGCAGTGAACGAGGCGAGCAGTACTTC. The whole variable domain, remainder taken from reference TRBV2 and TRBJ2-7, is EPEVTQTPSHQVTQMGQEVILRCVPISNHLYFYWYRQILGQKVEFLVSFYNNEISEKSEIFDDQFSVERPDGSNFTLKIRSTKLEDSAMYFCASSERGEQYFGPGTRLTVT.

This chain connects TRBV10-2 to TRBJ2-1, with TRBD2 matching over 16 bases. The length of the CDR3 is 15 residues. The germline V gene has CDR1 WSHSY and CDR2 SAAADI. Trimming at V came to 6 bases and at J to 7 bases, leaving 3 bases not matched to a gene. Here the CDR3 DNA reads TGCGCCAGCAGCGAGGGACTAGCGGGGGGGAATGAGCAGTTCTTC. Protein sequence: CASSEGLAGGNEQFF.